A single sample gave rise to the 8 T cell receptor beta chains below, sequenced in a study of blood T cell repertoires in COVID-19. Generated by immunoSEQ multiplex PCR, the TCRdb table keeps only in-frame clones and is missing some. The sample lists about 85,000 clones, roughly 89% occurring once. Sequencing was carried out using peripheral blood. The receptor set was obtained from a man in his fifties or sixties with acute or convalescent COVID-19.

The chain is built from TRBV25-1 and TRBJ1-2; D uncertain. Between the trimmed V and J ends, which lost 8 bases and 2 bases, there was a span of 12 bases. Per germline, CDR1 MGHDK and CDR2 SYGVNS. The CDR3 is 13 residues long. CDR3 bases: TGTGCCAGCCTAGCGGGAACCAACTATGGCTACACCTTC. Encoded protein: CASLAGTNYGYTF.

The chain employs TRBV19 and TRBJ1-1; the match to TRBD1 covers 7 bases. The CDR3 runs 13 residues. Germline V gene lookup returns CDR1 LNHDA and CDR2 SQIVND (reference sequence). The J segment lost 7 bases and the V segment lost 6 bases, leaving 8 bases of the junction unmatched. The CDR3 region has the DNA TGTGCCAGTAGAGGACAGGCGTACGTTGAAGCTTTCTTT. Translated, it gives CASRGQAYVEAFF.

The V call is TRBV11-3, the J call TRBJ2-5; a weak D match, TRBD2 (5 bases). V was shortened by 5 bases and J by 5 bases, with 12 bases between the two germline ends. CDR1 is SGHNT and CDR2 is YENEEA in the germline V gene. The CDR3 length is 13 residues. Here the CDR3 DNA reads TGTGCCAGCAGCGAGGGTGTCGCGGAGACCCAGTACTTC. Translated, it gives CASSEGVAETQYF.

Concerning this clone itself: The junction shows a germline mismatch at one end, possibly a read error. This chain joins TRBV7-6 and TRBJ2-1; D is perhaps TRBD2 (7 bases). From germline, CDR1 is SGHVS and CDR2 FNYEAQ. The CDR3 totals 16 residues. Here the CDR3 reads CASTLGGGIGLNEQFF. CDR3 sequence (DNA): TGTGCCAGCACCTTAGGGGGGGGGATTGGGCTGAATGAGCAGTTCTTC. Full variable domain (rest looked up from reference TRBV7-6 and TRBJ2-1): GAGVSQSPRYKVTKRGQDVALRCDPISGHVSLYWYRQALGQGPEFLTYFNYEAQQDKSGLPNDRFSAERPEGSISTLTIQRTEQRDSAMYRCASTLGGGIGLNEQFFGPGTRLTVL.

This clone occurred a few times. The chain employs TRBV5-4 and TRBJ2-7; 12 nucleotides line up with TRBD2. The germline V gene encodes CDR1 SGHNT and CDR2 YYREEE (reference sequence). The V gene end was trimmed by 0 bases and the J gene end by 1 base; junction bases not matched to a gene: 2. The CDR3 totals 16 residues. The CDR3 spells CASSLGLAGVSYEQYF. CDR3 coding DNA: TGTGCCAGCAGCTTGGGACTAGCGGGGGTGTCCTACGAGCAGTACTTC.

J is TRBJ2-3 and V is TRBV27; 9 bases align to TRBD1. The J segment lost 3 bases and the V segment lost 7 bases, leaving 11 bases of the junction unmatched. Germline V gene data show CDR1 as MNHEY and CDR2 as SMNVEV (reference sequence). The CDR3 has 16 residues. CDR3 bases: TGTGCCAGCACTCTTACTGGGACAGGGCAAACAGATACGCAGTATTTT. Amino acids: CASTLTGTGQTDTQYF.

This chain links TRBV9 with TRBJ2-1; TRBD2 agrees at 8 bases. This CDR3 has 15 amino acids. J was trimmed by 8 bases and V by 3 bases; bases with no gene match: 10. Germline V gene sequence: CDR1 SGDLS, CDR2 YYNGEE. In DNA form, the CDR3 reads TGTGCCAGCAGCGCCACCGGGAGGGGGGGCGATGAGCAGTTCTTC. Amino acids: CASSATGRGGDEQFF.

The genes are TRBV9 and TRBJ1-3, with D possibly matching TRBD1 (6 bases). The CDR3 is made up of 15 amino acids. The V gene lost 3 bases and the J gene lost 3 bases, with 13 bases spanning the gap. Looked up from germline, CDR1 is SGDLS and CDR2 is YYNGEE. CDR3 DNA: TGTGCCAGCAGCGAGGCACAGGGCGGTGGAAACACCATATATTTT. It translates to CASSEAQGGGNTIYF.